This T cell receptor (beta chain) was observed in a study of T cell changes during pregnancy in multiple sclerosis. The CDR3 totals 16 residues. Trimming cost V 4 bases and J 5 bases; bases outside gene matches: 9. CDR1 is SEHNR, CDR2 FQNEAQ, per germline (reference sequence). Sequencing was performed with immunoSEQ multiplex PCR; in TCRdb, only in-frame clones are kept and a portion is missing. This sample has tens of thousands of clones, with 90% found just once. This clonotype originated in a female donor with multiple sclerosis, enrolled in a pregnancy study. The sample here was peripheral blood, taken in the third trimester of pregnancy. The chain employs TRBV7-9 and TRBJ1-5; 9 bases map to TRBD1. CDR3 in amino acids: CASSSSDRGYYQPQHF. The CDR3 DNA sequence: TGTGCCAGCAGCTCATCCGACAGGGGGTACTATCAGCCCCAGCATTTT.